One and the same sample provided the 14 T cell receptor beta chains below, sequenced in a study of T-cell memory formation after mild COVID-19. TCRdb itself ran the 5' RACE reads through MiXCR, one entry per CDR3 protein. The table lists under 300,000 distinct CDR3 sequences, roughly 15% of them singletons. Sequenced: PBMCs or a T cell subset sorted from them (not recorded which). Receptors originate from a young man who had mild COVID-19 (a few samples of this study predate the infection). Cell type and time point are not known.

In nucleotides, the CDR3 is TGTGCCAGCAGCTTTAGTACAAGTGCCTACGAGCAGTACGTC. Its protein product is CASSFSTSAYEQYV. The V call is TRBV7-9, the J call TRBJ2-7; D is unclear. Germline V gene data show CDR1 as SEHNR and CDR2 as FQNEAQ (reference sequence). CDR3 size: 14 residues. V dropped 3 bases and J dropped 2 bases, with 11 bases sitting between them.

At least ten counts were recorded for this clonotype. CDR3: CASSLGLAGAYEQYF. The CDR3 nucleotides are TGCGCCAGCAGCCTCGGACTAGCGGGGGCATACGAGCAGTACTTC. This rearrangement joins TRBV4-3 to TRBJ2-7; 13 bases are shared with TRBD2. The V gene end was trimmed by 4 bases and the J gene end by 4 bases; junction bases not matched to a gene: 4. Germline V gives CDR1 LGHNA, CDR2 YSLEER. The CDR3 is 15 amino acids.

The table lists this clonotype with a few counts. The chain joins TRBV20-1 to TRBJ2-5, with D hard to call. Germline V gene lookup returns CDR1 DFQATT and CDR2 SNEGSKA (reference sequence). The CDR3 sequence is 11 residues long. V lost 3 bases, J lost 3 bases, and 5 bases lay in between. CDR3 in DNA: TGCAGTGCTAGTAGGGAAGAGACCCAGTACTTC. It is translated as CSASREETQYF.

V gene TRBV5-1 combines with J gene TRBJ2-5; TRBD1 aligns across 8 bases. The length of the CDR3 is 16 residues. J gave up 6 bases and V 1 base, and 11 bases lay outside the gene matches. CDR1 and CDR2 from the germline V gene are SGHRS and YFSETQ. The CDR3 here is CASSLRVETGAKTQYF. CDR3 bases: TGCGCCAGCAGCTTGCGGGTTGAGACAGGGGCCAAGACCCAGTACTTC.

This clonotype showed up just a few times. The rearrangement joins TRBV5-1 to TRBJ1-3, with D perhaps matching TRBD1 (5 bases). Trimming stripped 1 base from V and 4 bases from J, with 12 bases between. This CDR3 contains 15 residues. Germline lookup yields CDR1 SGHRS and CDR2 YFSETQ. The chain's CDR3 is CASSLQGMSGNTIYF. The CDR3 DNA sequence: TGCGCCAGCAGCTTGCAGGGAATGAGCGGAAACACCATATATTTT. Filled out from reference TRBV5-1 and TRBJ1-3, the complete variable domain reads KAGVTQTPRYLIKTRGQQVTLSCSPISGHRSVSWYQQTPGQGLQFLFEYFSETQRNKGNFPGRFSGRQFSNSRSEMNVSTLELGDSALYLCASSLQGMSGNTIYFGEGSWLTVV.

The chain carries TRBV5-1 and TRBJ2-1; 7 nucleotides agree with TRBD2. V was clipped by 0 bases and J by 4 bases; unmatched bases: 7. This CDR3 comprises 16 residues. Looked up from germline, CDR1 is SGHRS and CDR2 is YFSETQ. The CDR3 is CASSLGWGGKYNEQFF. The CDR3 DNA is TGCGCCAGCAGCTTGGGCTGGGGGGGTAAATACAATGAGCAGTTCTTC.

This clonotype appeared a few times. V gene TRBV6-2 or TRBV6-3 combines with J gene TRBJ2-5; 8 bases map to TRBD2. Germline CDR1 is MNHEY and CDR2 is SVGEGT. Trimming removed 6 bases from V and 5 bases from J; junction bases left unmatched: 5. There are 13 residues in the CDR3. Here the CDR3 DNA reads TGTGCCAGCAGAGGTACGGGGGGGGAGACCCAGTACTTC. It codes for CASRGTGGETQYF.

This rearrangement joins TRBV5-1 to TRBJ2-3, with D possibly matching TRBD2 (6 bases). Germline V gene lookup returns CDR1 SGHRS and CDR2 YFSETQ. The CDR3 runs 17 residues. The V gene lost 1 base and the J gene lost 2 bases, with 17 bases spanning the gap. CDR3 bases: TGCGCCAGCAGCTTGTTAAGTGGGACTGGAGTCACAGATACGCAGTATTTT. Translating it yields CASSLLSGTGVTDTQYF.

This clonotype was found a few times. This sequence joins TRBV6-6 and TRBJ1-2; D not certain. Germline assignment: CDR1 MNHNY and CDR2 SVGAGI (reference sequence). Trimming removed 7 bases at V and 8 bases at J, with 20 bases between. This CDR3 spans 14 amino acids. CDR3 residues: CASIDPGRPRGYTF. The DNA of the CDR3 is TGTGCCAGCATCGACCCGGGCCGTCCCCGGGGCTACACCTTC.

The chain recombines TRBV12-5 with TRBJ2-5, with 8 bases matching TRBD2. This CDR3 has 13 residues. V shed 4 bases, J shed 2 bases, and the junction held 0 bases outside the gene matches. Germline V gives CDR1 LGHNT, CDR2 FRNRAP. The CDR3 nucleotides read TGTGCTAGTGGTTCTAGCGGGCAAGAGACCCAGTACTTC. It is translated as CASGSSGQETQYF.

This sequence joins TRBV3-1 and TRBJ2-7; TRBD2 matches at 11 bases. Germline V lookup: CDR1 LGHDT, CDR2 YNNKEL (reference sequence). Trimming removed 4 bases from V and 4 bases from J; junction bases left unmatched: 6. This CDR3 has 15 residues. The chain's CDR3 is CASSPTSGGVYEQYF. The CDR3 DNA reads as TGTGCCAGCAGCCCAACTAGCGGGGGCGTATACGAGCAGTACTTC.

This clonotype was found a few times. The chain employs TRBV2 and TRBJ2-5; D is uncertain. CDR1 SNHLY and CDR2 FYNNEI come from the germline V gene. Between the trimmed V and J ends, which lost 4 bases and 5 bases, there was a span of 11 bases. The CDR3 is 13 residues long. The CDR3 reads CASSVWATETQYF. As DNA, the CDR3 is TGTGCCAGCAGTGTTTGGGCGACTGAGACCCAGTACTTC.

The V call is TRBV6-5, the J call TRBJ2-1; no reliable D call. V gave up 0 bases and J gave up 9 bases, with 9 bases separating them. Germline V gives CDR1 MNHEY, CDR2 SVGAGI. CDR3 length: 13 amino acids. CDR3 bases: TGTGCCAGCAGTTACTCGACAAGCAGTGAGCAGTTCTTC. As protein: CASSYSTSSEQFF.

There are many counts of this clonotype. The chain is built from TRBV20-1 and TRBJ2-3, with 13 bases aligning to TRBD2. In germline, CDR1 is DFQATT, CDR2 SNEGSKA (reference sequence). The CDR3 has 17 residues. Losses at the gene ends were 6 bases for V and 3 bases for J; bases not matched to a gene: 12. The CDR3 protein is CSATTSGGPLVTDTQYF. The CDR3 coding sequence is TGCAGTGCGACGACTAGCGGGGGGCCCCTTGTTACAGATACGCAGTATTTT.